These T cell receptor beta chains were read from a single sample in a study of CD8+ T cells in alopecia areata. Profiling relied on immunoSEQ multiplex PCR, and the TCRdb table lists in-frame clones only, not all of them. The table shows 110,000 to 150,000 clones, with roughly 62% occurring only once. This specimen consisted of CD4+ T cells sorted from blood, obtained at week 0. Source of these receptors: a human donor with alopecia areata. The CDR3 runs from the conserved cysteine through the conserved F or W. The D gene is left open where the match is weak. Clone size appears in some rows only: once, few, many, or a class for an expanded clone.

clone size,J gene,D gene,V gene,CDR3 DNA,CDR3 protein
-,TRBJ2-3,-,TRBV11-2,TGTGCCAGCCGCAGAGAGGGAGATACGCAGTATTTT,CASRREGDTQYF
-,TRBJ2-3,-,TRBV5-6,TGTGCCAGCAGCTTGGCTCGGGCGGGGTTTCGCACAGATACGCAGTATTTT,CASSLARAGFRTDTQYF
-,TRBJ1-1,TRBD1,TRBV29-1,TGCAGCGTTGGGCAGGGGGCCCGGATGAACACTGAAGCTTTCTTT,CSVGQGARMNTEAFF
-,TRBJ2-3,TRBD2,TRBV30,TGTGCCTGGAGGACTAGCGGGGGAGCTACGCAGTATTTT,CAWRTSGGATQYF
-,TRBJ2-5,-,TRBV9,TGTGCCAGCAGCGTAAGCACAGGGCAAAAAGAGACCCAGTACTTC,CASSVSTGQKETQYF
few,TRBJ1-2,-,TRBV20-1,TGCAGTGCTAAACAGAACTATGGCTACACCTTC,CSAKQNYGYTF
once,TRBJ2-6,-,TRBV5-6,TGTGCCAGCAGCTCCCCCCGGGACATGTACTCCTCTGGGGCCAACGTCCTGACTTTC,CASSSPRDMYSSGANVLTF
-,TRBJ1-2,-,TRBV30,TGTGCCTGGAGGGTCCCCGTCGACTATGGCTACACCTTC,CAWRVPVDYGYTF
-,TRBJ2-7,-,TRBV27,TGTGCCAGCAGTTCGCGCGGCACGGCACCCTACGAGCAGTACTTC,CASSSRGTAPYEQYF
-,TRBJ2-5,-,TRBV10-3,TGTGCCATCAGCTCAGAGGAGACCCAGTACTTC,CAISSEETQYF
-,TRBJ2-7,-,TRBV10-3,TGTGCCATCAGTGAGCAGGGATCCGACGAGCAGTACTTC,CAISEQGSDEQYF
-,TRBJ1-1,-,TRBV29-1,TGCAGCGTTGACGGTCTAGACACTGAAGCTTTCTTT,CSVDGLDTEAFF
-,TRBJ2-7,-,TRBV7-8,TGTGCCAGCAGACTCGCGGGGGCCCTGAGCCACGAGCAGTACTTC,CASRLAGALSHEQYF
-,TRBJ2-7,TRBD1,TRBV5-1,TGCGCCAGCAGCCCCGGGAGGGACAGGGGGAACTACGAGCAGTACTTC,CASSPGRDRGNYEQYF
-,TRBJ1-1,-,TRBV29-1,TGCAGCGCCGCCGTTAACATGAACACTGAAGCTTTCTTT,CSAAVNMNTEAFF
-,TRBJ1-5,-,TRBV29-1,TGCAGCGTTGTTGTCGGGGGGGATCAGCCCCAGCATTTT,CSVVVGGDQPQHF
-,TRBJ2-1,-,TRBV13,TGTGCCAGCAGCCCAAAGGACCACTATCAGCAGTTCTTC,CASSPKDHYQQFF
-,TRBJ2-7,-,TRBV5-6,TGTGCCAGCAGCTTGTGGCTGACGGGTAGGGACGAGCAGTACTTC,CASSLWLTGRDEQYF
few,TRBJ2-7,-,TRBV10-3,TGTGCCATCAGATCAAACCTCGGACAGAGCTACGAGCAGTACTTC,CAIRSNLGQSYEQYF
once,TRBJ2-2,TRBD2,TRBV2,TGTGCCAGCAGAGGACTAGCGTTGAACACCGGGGAGCTGTTTTTT,CASRGLALNTGELFF
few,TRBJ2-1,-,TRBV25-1,TGTGCCAGCAGTGAAAAGGTCAACTCCTACAATGAGCAGTTCTTC,CASSEKVNSYNEQFF
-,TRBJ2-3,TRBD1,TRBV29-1,TGCAGCGTTGGGGACAGCAGTACGGGCATCGATTTT,CSVGDSSTGIDF
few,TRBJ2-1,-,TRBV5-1,TGCGCCAGCAGCAAGGACAGAAATGAGCAGTTCTTC,CASSKDRNEQFF
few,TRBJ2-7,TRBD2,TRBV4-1,TGCGCCAGCAGCCACCAGACTAGCGGGGGCTACGAGCAGTACTTC,CASSHQTSGGYEQYF
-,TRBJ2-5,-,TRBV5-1,TGCGCCAGCAGCTCACCTGAGACCCAGTACTTC,CASSSPETQYF
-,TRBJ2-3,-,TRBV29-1,TGCAGCGACAGGACAGACCGCACAGATACGCAGTATTTT,CSDRTDRTDTQYF
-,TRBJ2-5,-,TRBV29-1,TGCAGCGTCCTAGACAGGAGCGGAACCCAGTACTTC,CSVLDRSGTQYF